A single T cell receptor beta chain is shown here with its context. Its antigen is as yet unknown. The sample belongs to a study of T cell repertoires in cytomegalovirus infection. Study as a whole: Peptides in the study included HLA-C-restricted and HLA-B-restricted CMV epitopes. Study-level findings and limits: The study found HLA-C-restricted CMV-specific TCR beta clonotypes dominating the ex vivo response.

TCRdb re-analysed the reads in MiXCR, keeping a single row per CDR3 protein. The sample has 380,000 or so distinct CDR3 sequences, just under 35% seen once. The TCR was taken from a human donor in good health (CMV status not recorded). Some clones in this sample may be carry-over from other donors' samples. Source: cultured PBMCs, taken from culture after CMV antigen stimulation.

The CDR3, as DNA: TGTGCCAGCGGGCATAAGACTTACTATGGCTACACCTTC. This codes for CASGHKTYYGYTF. This chain connects TRBV28 to TRBJ1-2, with D unresolved. CDR3 length: 13 residues. V gave up 8 bases and J gave up 3 bases, with 13 bases separating them. The germline CDR1 and CDR2 sequences are MDHEN and SYDVKM.